Shown below are 18 T cell receptor beta chains from a single sample sequenced in a study of cytomegalovirus exposure and HLA in healthy donors. The table came from immunoSEQ multiplex PCR; TCRdb's copy has only in-frame clones and leaves some out. The table records roughly 60,000 clones, approximately 96% of them present only once. Material: PBMCs. These receptors all come from a young man in good health and CMV-seronegative.

The V call is TRBV27, the J call TRBJ2-1; 10 nucleotides agree with TRBD2. V was clipped by 8 bases and J by 4 bases; unmatched bases: 11. The CDR3 is 16 amino acids. The V gene's germline CDR1 is MNHEY and CDR2 SMNVEV (reference sequence). The CDR3 DNA sequence: TGTGCCAGCCACGGACTAGCGGATAGTATATACAATGAGCAGTTCTTC. The encoded protein is CASHGLADSIYNEQFF.

This chain uses TRBV19 with TRBJ2-1; 7 bases are shared with TRBD2. CDR1 is LNHDA, CDR2 SQIVND, per germline (reference sequence). This CDR3 has 15 residues. J lost 7 bases, V lost 2 bases, and 8 bases had no gene match. The CDR3: CASSIRWEGRNEQFF. The CDR3 DNA sequence: TGTGCCAGTAGTATAAGGTGGGAGGGCCGTAATGAGCAGTTCTTC. Looking up the rest from reference TRBV19 and TRBJ2-1 gives the full variable domain: DGGITQSPKYLFRKEGQNVTLSCEQNLNHDAMYWYRQDPGQGLRLIYYSQIVNDFQKGDIAEGYSVSREKKESFPLTVTSAQKNPTAFYLCASSIRWEGRNEQFFGPGTRLTVL.

The chain is built from TRBV7-9 and TRBJ2-7, with 8 bases aligning to TRBD2. Germline loops: CDR1 SEHNR, CDR2 FQNEAQ (reference sequence). Losses at the gene ends were 5 bases for V and 6 bases for J; bases not matched to a gene: 15. The CDR3 contains 16 residues. The CDR3 loop reads CASSPSSGLAGGEQYF. The CDR3 coding sequence is TGTGCCAGCAGCCCAAGCTCGGGGCTAGCGGGTGGCGAGCAGTACTTC.

The genes are TRBV5-1 and TRBJ2-2, with D possibly being TRBD2 (5 bases). V shed 0 bases and J shed 6 bases, with 12 bases lying between them. The CDR3 length is 15 residues. Germline CDR1 SGHRS, CDR2 YFSETQ. CDR3 bases: TGCGCCAGCAGCTTGGACGGGGATGATGCCGGGGAGCTGTTTTTT. Its translation: CASSLDGDDAGELFF.

The V and J genes are TRBV7-2 and TRBJ1-2, with D hard to call. Trimming left V 8 bases short and J 3 bases short, with 13 bases between. The CDR3 loop spans 13 amino acids. Germline loops: CDR1 SGHTA, CDR2 FQGNSA. CDR3 protein: CASPSGMDYGYTF. CDR3 sequence (DNA): TGTGCCAGCCCCTCGGGGATGGACTATGGCTACACCTTC.

This clone has just one count. This chain links TRBV6-5 with TRBJ1-5, with TRBD1 matching over 7 bases. The CDR3 spans 16 residues. The trim removed 0 bases at V and 4 bases at J, leaving 6 bases unmatched. Per germline, CDR1 MNHEY and CDR2 SVGAGI. The CDR3 region has the DNA TGTGCCAGCAGTTACTCTCGGCACAGGGGTAATCAGCCCCAGCATTTT. Amino acids: CASSYSRHRGNQPQHF.

The chain employs TRBV7-2 and TRBJ2-1, with D possibly matching TRBD2 (6 bases). The CDR3 runs to 15 residues. Germline CDR1 SGHTA, CDR2 FQGNSA. Between the trimmed V and J ends, which lost 6 bases and 4 bases, there was a span of 16 bases. The CDR3 here is CASSRRDSLYNEQFF. CDR3 sequence (DNA): TGTGCCAGCAGTCGTCGGGACTCCCTATACAATGAGCAGTTCTTC.

The rearrangement links TRBV29-1 to TRBJ2-5, with 7 bases matching TRBD2. The CDR3 consists of 15 residues. The germline V gene has CDR1 SQVTM and CDR2 ANQGSEA. The trim removed 4 bases at V and 1 base at J, leaving 9 bases unmatched. DNA of the CDR3: TGCAGCGTTGGGACTAGTGGGAGAGTCCAAGAGACCCAGTACTTC. Translating gives CSVGTSGRVQETQYF.

This chain links TRBV27 with TRBJ1-1; the D gene is possibly TRBD1 (6 bases). Germline CDR1 and CDR2: MNHEY and SMNVEV (reference sequence). This CDR3 region has 19 residues. Deletions cut 3 bases from V and 0 bases from J, with 23 bases between. The CDR3 DNA reads TGTGCCAGCAGTTTTTCGGCTGGGCGGGGGGGCCTGATGAACACTGAAGCTTTCTTT. Protein product: CASSFSAGRGGLMNTEAFF.

The chain couples TRBV6-5 to TRBJ1-2, with D perhaps matching TRBD1 (6 bases). Trimming left V 0 bases short and J 4 bases short, with 15 bases between. The CDR3 runs to 16 residues. Germline CDR1 and CDR2: MNHEY and SVGAGI. The CDR3 bases are TGTGCCAGCAGTTACTCGGCGGGGGGGCTCAGCTATGGCTACACCTTC. Translation gives CASSYSAGGLSYGYTF.

The CDR3 sequence is CASSQALTWESTETQYF. CDR3 bases: TGCGCCAGCAGCCAAGCCCTTACGTGGGAGAGTACAGAGACCCAGTACTTC. The rearrangement joins TRBV4-1 to TRBJ2-5; TRBD2 might be the D (5 bases). The V end lost 1 base, the J end lost 4 bases, and 19 bases lay between the germline ends. Germline V gene sequence: CDR1 MGHRA, CDR2 YSYEKL. The CDR3 spans 17 residues.

This clone has just one count. The genes are TRBV11-2 and TRBJ2-1; the D gene is possibly TRBD1 (6 bases). In germline, CDR1 is SGHAT, CDR2 FQNNGV. This CDR3 is built from 14 residues. Trimming left V 1 base short and J 7 bases short, with 11 bases between. The CDR3 loop is CASSLARTANEQFF. CDR3 bases: TGTGCCAGCAGCTTAGCGCGGACAGCAAATGAGCAGTTCTTC.

The chain recombines TRBV7-6 with TRBJ1-1; D not resolved. V lost 4 bases to trimming and J lost 5 bases, with 14 bases between them. This CDR3 is built from 14 residues. CDR1 SGHVS and CDR2 FNYEAQ come from the germline V gene. Here the CDR3 reads CASSSETLLTEAFF. CDR3 bases: TGTGCCAGCAGCTCAGAAACCCTCTTGACTGAAGCTTTCTTT. The full variable domain, its missing parts supplied by reference TRBV7-6 and TRBJ1-1, is GAGVSQSPRYKVTKRGQDVALRCDPISGHVSLYWYRQALGQGPEFLTYFNYEAQQDKSGLPNDRFSAERPEGSISTLTIQRTEQRDSAMYRCASSSETLLTEAFFGQGTRLTVV.

This sequence joins TRBV4-2 and TRBJ2-5; 7 bases map to TRBD1. The V and J ends lost 6 bases and 1 base, in that order; junction bases with no gene match: 2. The CDR3 runs 13 residues. Germline V gene sequence: CDR1 LGHNA, CDR2 YNFKEQ. The CDR3 DNA reads TGTGCCAGCAGGGGGGACAGCCAAGAGACCCAGTACTTC. This sequence encodes CASRGDSQETQYF.

J is TRBJ2-1 and V is TRBV10-2; 8 nucleotides agree with TRBD2. Germline trimming cut 2 bases from V and 1 base from J; bases unmatched to any gene: 4. The CDR3 is 16 residues long. Germline V gene lookup returns CDR1 WSHSY and CDR2 SAAADI. CDR3 DNA sequence: TGCGCCAGCAGTGAGGAGAGCGGGAGATCCTACAATGAGCAGTTCTTC. Protein: CASSEESGRSYNEQFF.

This chain joins TRBV7-9 and TRBJ1-4; TRBD1 agrees at 8 bases. Germline V gene sequence: CDR1 SEHNR, CDR2 FQNEAQ (reference sequence). J lost 8 bases, V lost 6 bases, and 8 bases had no gene match. The CDR3 has 14 residues. The CDR3 spells CASSSGTGHEKLFF. CDR3 bases: TGTGCCAGCAGTTCGGGGACAGGTCACGAAAAACTGTTTTTT.

This rearrangement joins TRBV7-8 to TRBJ2-1; maybe TRBD2 (6 bases). This CDR3 spans 16 amino acids. CDR1 is SGHVS, CDR2 FQNEAQ, per germline. V lost 5 bases to trimming and J lost 0 bases, with 14 bases between them. CDR3 nucleotides: TGTGCCAGCAGCAAACTAGCTCCAAGCTCCTACAATGAGCAGTTCTTC. The encoded protein is CASSKLAPSSYNEQFF.

The J gene is TRBJ1-4, the V gene TRBV4-1; 8 nucleotides line up with TRBD1. Trimming cost V 0 bases and J 1 base; bases outside gene matches: 7. Germline CDR1 MGHRA, CDR2 YSYEKL. There are 18 residues in the CDR3. CDR3 protein: CASSQETPGGITNEKLFF. CDR3 in DNA: TGCGCCAGCAGCCAAGAGACCCCAGGGGGCATAACTAATGAAAAACTGTTTTTT.